These 16 T cell receptor beta chains were sequenced from one sample in a study of cytomegalovirus exposure and HLA in healthy donors. Here immunoSEQ multiplex PCR was the method, and the copy in TCRdb shows in-frame clones only, minus some. Altogether around 300,000 clones are present, approximately 90% being singletons, with the ten largest covering 1.2%. The source material was PBMCs. These receptors were obtained from a woman in her twenties or thirties in good health and CMV-seropositive.

The V gene is TRBV11-1, the J gene TRBJ1-1, with D possibly matching TRBD1 (6 bases). Trimming cost V 3 bases and J 1 base, with 15 bases left between them. This CDR3 is 16 amino acids long. CDR1 is SGHAT, CDR2 FQDESV, per germline (reference sequence). The CDR3 DNA is TGTGCCAGCAGCTTTCCCGACAGGACCTCGAACACTGAAGCTTTCTTT. Its protein is CASSFPDRTSNTEAFF. Filled out from reference TRBV11-1 and TRBJ1-1, the complete variable domain reads EAEVAQSPRYKITEKSQAVAFWCDPISGHATLYWYRQILGQGPELLVQFQDESVVDDSQLPKDRFSAERLKGVDSTLKIQPAELGDSAMYLCASSFPDRTSNTEAFFGQGTRLTVV.

The CDR3 sequence is CASSLSGWPSSYEQYF. CDR3 in DNA: TGTGCCAGCAGTTTATCGGGGTGGCCGTCCTCCTACGAGCAGTACTTC. V usage is TRBV27 and J usage is TRBJ2-7; D is undetermined. CDR1 MNHEY and CDR2 SMNVEV come from the germline V gene (reference sequence). Trimming shortened V by 0 bases and J by 0 bases, and 12 bases separated the two germline ends. The CDR3 extends over 16 amino acids.

This clone was found a few times. The rearrangement uses TRBV5-6 and TRBJ2-1; 13 nucleotides match TRBD2. Germline-derived CDR1 and CDR2 are SGHDT and YYEEEE. V was clipped by 5 bases and J by 5 bases; unmatched bases: 4. This CDR3 has 15 residues. In DNA, the CDR3 is TGTGCCAGCAGATACGGACTAGCGGGGGACAATGAGCAGTTCTTC. Translating it yields CASRYGLAGDNEQFF.

V and J are TRBV11-2 and TRBJ1-6, with D maybe TRBD1 (6 bases). The CDR3 loop spans 15 amino acids. The V and J ends lost 0 bases and 10 bases respectively, with 13 bases between them. The germline V gene encodes CDR1 SGHAT and CDR2 FQNNGV. DNA of the CDR3: TGTGCCAGCAGCTTAGAGGGACGGGGGGCGTCACCCCTCCACTTT. It translates to CASSLEGRGASPLHF.

V is TRBV7-3 and J is TRBJ1-3; no clear D. Trimming left V 1 base short and J 0 bases short, with 13 bases between. The length of the CDR3 is 17 residues. Per the germline V gene, CDR1 is SGHTA and CDR2 is FQGTGA. This CDR3 reads CASSLRWWQNSGNTIYF. CDR3 sequence (DNA): TGTGCCAGCAGCTTAAGATGGTGGCAGAACTCTGGAAACACCATATATTTT.

The genes are TRBV18 and TRBJ2-2; D possibly uses TRBD1 or TRBD2 (5 bases each). Germline loops: CDR1 KGHSH, CDR2 LQKENI. The CDR3 covers 16 residues. Deletions cut 2 bases from V and 2 bases from J, with 12 bases between. In DNA form, the CDR3 reads TGTGCCAGCTCACCATTCCCCGGGACCAACACCGGGGAGCTGTTTTTT. Translation: CASSPFPGTNTGELFF. The variable domain in full, with the rest retrieved from reference TRBV18 and TRBJ2-2, is NAGVMQNPRHLVRRRGQEARLRCSPMKGHSHVYWYRQLPEEGLKFMVYLQKENIIDESGMPKERFSAEFPKEGPSILRIQQVVRGDSAAYFCASSPFPGTNTGELFFGEGSRLTVL.

The V call is TRBV29-1, the J call TRBJ1-1; D may be TRBD1 (6 bases). Germline V gene lookup returns CDR1 SQVTM and CDR2 ANQGSEA. V was shortened by 6 bases and J by 3 bases, with 17 bases between the two germline ends. The CDR3 is 14 residues long. The CDR3 bases are TGCAGCGTACTACCCAGACAGGAATACACTGAAGCTTTCTTT. Translated, it gives CSVLPRQEYTEAFF.

J is TRBJ2-1 and V is TRBV27; TRBD2 agrees at 8 bases. This CDR3 comprises 15 residues. V shed 2 bases, J shed 3 bases, and the junction held 3 bases outside the gene matches. Germline V gene sequence: CDR1 MNHEY, CDR2 SMNVEV (reference sequence). The CDR3 DNA reads TGTGCCAGCAGTTTAACCGGGACTAGCTACAATGAGCAGTTCTTC. Its protein product is CASSLTGTSYNEQFF.

This chain connects TRBV18 to TRBJ2-4; 9 bases map to TRBD1. V was clipped by 2 bases and J by 8 bases; unmatched bases: 7. This CDR3 has 15 amino acids. The germline gives CDR1 KGHSH, CDR2 LQKENI. CDR3 DNA sequence: TGTGCCAGCTCACCATCGGGACAGGGAGGGGACATTCAGTACTTC. This encodes CASSPSGQGGDIQYF.

The chain recombines TRBV5-3 with TRBJ2-5; D remains unclear. TRBV5-3 is an open reading frame whose function is uncertain. Deletions cut 1 base from V and 5 bases from J, with 18 bases between. The CDR3 contains 16 residues. In nucleotides, the CDR3 is TGTGCCAGAAGCTTGATTAAGCAAACGGACGGGGAGACCCAGTACTTC. Its translation is CARSLIKQTDGETQYF.

This chain connects TRBV28 to TRBJ2-1, with TRBD2 identical over 13 bases. The V segment lost 5 bases and the J segment 0 bases; nucleotides outside the gene matches: 4. CDR1 MDHEN and CDR2 SYDVKM come from the germline V gene. CDR3 size: 17 residues. This CDR3 reads CASSPGTSGNSYNEQFF. Here the CDR3 DNA reads TGTGCCAGCAGTCCTGGGACTAGCGGGAACTCCTACAATGAGCAGTTCTTC.

The chain employs TRBV6-6 and TRBJ2-5; the D is unclear. V lost 6 bases and J 2 bases, leaving 7 bases between the germline ends. Germline V gene data show CDR1 as MNHNY and CDR2 as SVGAGI (reference sequence). The CDR3 extends over 12 amino acids. The CDR3 loop is CASRPQQETQYF. The DNA of the CDR3 is TGTGCCAGCAGACCGCAGCAAGAGACCCAGTACTTC.

The chain uses TRBV27 and TRBJ1-5; 9 nucleotides agree with TRBD1. Germline CDR1 reads MNHEY; CDR2 reads SMNVEV (reference sequence). The CDR3 sequence is 15 residues long. The V gene end was trimmed by 2 bases and the J gene end by 4 bases; junction bases not matched to a gene: 3. The CDR3 protein is CASSLVGTGNQPQHF. The CDR3 DNA sequence: TGTGCCAGCAGTTTAGTAGGGACAGGGAATCAGCCCCAGCATTTT.

The J gene is TRBJ2-3, the V gene TRBV7-3; D is unresolved. The germline V and J ends were trimmed by 2 bases and 6 bases, with 12 bases remaining between them. The CDR3 contains 14 residues. The V gene's germline CDR1 is SGHTA and CDR2 FQGTGA. DNA of the CDR3: TGTGCCAGCAGCTTAGGTGTCGGTGGCGATACGCAGTATTTT. This translates into CASSLGVGGDTQYF. The variable domain in full, completed from reference TRBV7-3 and TRBJ2-3, reads GAGVSQTPSNKVTEKGKYVELRCDPISGHTALYWYRQSLGQGPEFLIYFQGTGAADDSGLPNDRFFAVRPEGSVSTLKIQRTERGDSAVYLCASSLGVGGDTQYFGPGTRLTVL.

The chain uses TRBV18 and TRBJ1-1; 9 bases line up with TRBD1. The ends lost 4 bases at V and 2 bases at J; junction bases unmatched: 5. The CDR3 loop spans 15 amino acids. Germline V gives CDR1 KGHSH, CDR2 LQKENI. As DNA, the CDR3 is TGTGCCAGCTCACTGGGACAGGGTTCTAACACTGAAGCTTTCTTT. Amino acids: CASSLGQGSNTEAFF.

This sequence joins TRBV7-2 and TRBJ2-1; D possibly corresponds to TRBD2 (6 bases). V lost 1 base and J lost 4, with 11 bases in between. This CDR3 has 15 residues. CDR1 and CDR2 (germline): SGHTA, FQGNSA. The CDR3 nucleotides read TGTGCCAGCAGCTTAGGGGGGGAGAGATACAATGAGCAGTTCTTC. Residues: CASSLGGERYNEQFF.